One sample yielded the 9 T cell receptor beta chains listed below, sequenced in a study of T cells in localized non-small cell lung cancer. TCRdb's table, derived via immunoSEQ multiplex PCR, lists solely in-frame clones and lacks some. The sample consists of about 48,000 clones, approximately 80% of them appearing once. The input for sequencing was peripheral blood, taken before any cancer treatment. The receptors come from a man aged 35-75 years with stage I squamous cell lung carcinoma.

The chain employs TRBV5-1 and TRBJ2-6; 8 bases are a match to TRBD1. The CDR3 loop spans 17 amino acids. CDR1 and CDR2 (germline): SGHRS, YFSETQ. The ends lost 4 bases at V and 4 bases at J; junction bases unmatched: 10. For the CDR3, the DNA is TGCGCCAGCAGCCCACCCCAGGGGGCGGGAGGGGCCAACGTCCTGACTTTC. Protein product: CASSPPQGAGGANVLTF. Variable domain in full (rest from reference TRBV5-1 and TRBJ2-6): KAGVTQTPRYLIKTRGQQVTLSCSPISGHRSVSWYQQTPGQGLQFLFEYFSETQRNKGNFPGRFSGRQFSNSRSEMNVSTLELGDSALYLCASSPPQGAGGANVLTFGAGSRLTVL.

This clone was counted once. The gene calls are TRBV4-3 and TRBJ2-2, with D maybe TRBD2 (5 bases). Per germline, CDR1 LGHNA and CDR2 YSLEER. Trimming took off 0 bases at V and 7 bases at J, with 15 bases between the two ends. The CDR3 length is 16 residues. CDR3 region: CASSQDISGFGGELFF. For the CDR3, the DNA is TGCGCCAGCAGCCAAGATATATCGGGGTTTGGCGGGGAGCTGTTTTTT.

The chain has TRBV18 and TRBJ1-6; a weak D match, TRBD1 (5 bases). V dropped 3 bases and J dropped 9 bases, with 12 bases sitting between them. This CDR3 is built from 14 residues. The germline gives CDR1 KGHSH, CDR2 LQKENI. CDR3 region: CASSPPGSSSPLHF. DNA of the CDR3: TGTGCCAGCTCACCTCCAGGGTCAAGTTCACCCCTCCACTTT. Supplemented by reference TRBV18 and TRBJ1-6, the full variable domain reads NAGVMQNPRHLVRRRGQEARLRCSPMKGHSHVYWYRQLPEEGLKFMVYLQKENIIDESGMPKERFSAEFPKEGPSILRIQQVVRGDSAAYFCASSPPGSSSPLHFGNGTRLTVT.

The chain's CDR3 is CASSLLESSGANVLTF. CDR3 nucleotide sequence: TGCGCCAGCAGCTTGCTTGAAAGCTCTGGGGCCAACGTCCTGACTTTC. V is TRBV5-1 and J is TRBJ2-6; no clear D. This CDR3 comprises 16 residues. V was pared by 1 base and J by 0 bases, with 8 bases between. Germline CDR1 reads SGHRS; CDR2 reads YFSETQ.

This clone has just one count. The chain joins TRBV7-8 to TRBJ1-4, with D maybe TRBD1 (6 bases). The V end lost 4 bases, the J end lost 7 bases, and 16 bases lay between the germline ends. CDR3 size: 15 residues. Germline V lookup: CDR1 SGHVS, CDR2 FQNEAQ. CDR3 amino acids: CASSSNRVGREKLFF. The CDR3 DNA sequence: TGTGCCAGCAGCTCTAACAGGGTGGGGCGTGAAAAACTGTTTTTT.

V and J are TRBV6-5 and TRBJ2-1; 9 bases agree with TRBD1. The CDR3 is 15 amino acids. The germline V gene has CDR1 MNHEY and CDR2 SVGAGI. V shed 0 bases, J shed 7 bases, and the junction held 4 bases outside the gene matches. In DNA, the CDR3 is TGTGCCAGCAGTTACTCGGGACAGGGTTTGAATGAGCAGTTCTTC. Protein: CASSYSGQGLNEQFF.

CDR3 sequence (DNA): TGTGCCAGCAGTTACTCTGCGGCGGGGGGATCCTACGAGCAGTACTTC. Its translation: CASSYSAAGGSYEQYF. This sequence joins TRBV6-5 and TRBJ2-7; 8 bases fit TRBD2. Germline-derived CDR1 and CDR2 are MNHEY and SVGAGI. CDR3 length equals 16 residues. V lost 0 bases and J lost 1; bases outside the gene matches: 5.

CDR3 DNA sequence: TGTGCCAGCAGTGAGTCCCGACAGAGTGAAGCTTTCTTT. Protein sequence: CASSESRQSEAFF. The J gene is TRBJ1-1, the V gene TRBV6-4; possibly TRBD1 for D (5 bases). Trimming left V 3 bases short and J 7 bases short, with 12 bases between. In germline, CDR1 is MRHNA, CDR2 SNTAGT. The CDR3 spans 13 residues.

The chain recombines TRBV2 with TRBJ2-3; TRBD2 matches at 7 bases. The germline CDR1 and CDR2 sequences are SNHLY and FYNNEI. The CDR3 consists of 14 residues. The V segment lost 8 bases and the J segment 1 base; nucleotides outside the gene matches: 6. CDR3 nucleotide sequence: TGTGCCAGCCGGGCAGCGGGGCGCACAGATACGCAGTATTTT. Amino acid sequence: CASRAAGRTDTQYF.